This T cell receptor (beta chain) was observed in a study of blood T cells in healthy people across ages. This clonotype was observed at least ten times. Combining a sample-barcoded 5' primer with a J-beta primer mix, a second PCR ran for roughly 6 to 12 cycles. TCRdb re-analysed the 5' RACE reads in MiXCR, keeping a single row per CDR3 protein. The sample consists of roughly 1.9 million distinct CDR3 sequences, approximately 40% of them appearing once. V lost 1 base and J lost 3, with 11 bases in between. Germline-derived CDR1 and CDR2 are SGHTA and FQGNSA. The CDR3 contains 15 residues. This chain connects TRBV7-2 to TRBJ2-3, with D perhaps matching TRBD2 (6 bases). This TCR derives from a human donor in good health. Sequenced input: blood. Written as DNA, the CDR3 is TGTGCCAGCAGCTTAGTGCGGGGAAGAACAGATACGCAGTATTTT. It translates to CASSLVRGRTDTQYF.